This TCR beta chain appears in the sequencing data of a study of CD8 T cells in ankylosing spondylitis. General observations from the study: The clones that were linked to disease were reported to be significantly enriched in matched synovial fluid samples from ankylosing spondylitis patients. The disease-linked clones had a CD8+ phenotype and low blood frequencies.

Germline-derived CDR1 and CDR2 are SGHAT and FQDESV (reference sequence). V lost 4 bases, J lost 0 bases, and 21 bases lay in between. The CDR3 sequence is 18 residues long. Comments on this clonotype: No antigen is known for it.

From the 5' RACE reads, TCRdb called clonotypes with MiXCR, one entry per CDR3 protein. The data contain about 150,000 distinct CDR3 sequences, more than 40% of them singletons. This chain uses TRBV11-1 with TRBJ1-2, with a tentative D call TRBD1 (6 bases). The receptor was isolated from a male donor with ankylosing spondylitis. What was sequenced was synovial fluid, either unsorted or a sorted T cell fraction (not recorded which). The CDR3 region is CASSSSTPGAGANYGYTF. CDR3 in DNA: TGTGCCAGCAGCTCCTCGACTCCAGGGGCCGGAGCTAACTATGGCTACACCTTC.